This T cell receptor beta chain comes out of a study of Ad26.COV2.S vaccination and SARS-CoV-2 variants. As for the study in general: The vaccine Ad26.COV2.S was put into the muscle once, or twice with 56 days between.

The table came from immunoSEQ multiplex PCR; TCRdb's copy has only in-frame clones and leaves some out. The sample has some 340,000 clones, around four fifths seen once. Germline V gene lookup returns CDR1 LNHDA and CDR2 SQIVND (reference sequence). V lost 3 bases, J lost 11 bases, and 10 bases stayed unmatched. The CDR3 covers 14 residues. The treatment denotes: some 19 received Ad26.COV2.S at low or high dose, single or two shots; roughly five received placebo; per-sample allocation not given. Sample collection was performed on day 63 after the first vaccine or placebo injection. The TCR was taken from a person aged 18-60 years who received the Ad26.COV2.S COVID-19 vaccine or a placebo. The specimen comprised peripheral blood, sampled in a trial of Ad26.COV2.S vaccine versus placebo. The J gene is TRBJ2-5, the V gene TRBV19; TRBD1 matches at 9 bases. The CDR3 reads CASSMGQGGWSQYF. DNA of the CDR3: TGTGCCAGTAGTATGGGACAGGGAGGTTGGTCGCAGTACTTC.